The clone carrying this T cell receptor (beta chain) was seen at least ten times. Trimming took off 3 bases at V and 0 bases at J, with 20 bases between the two ends. CDR1 is SGDLS and CDR2 is YYNGEE in the germline V gene. The CDR3 totals 18 residues. The source of the sample is a study of CD8 T cells in ankylosing spondylitis. Using its own MiXCR run on the 5' RACE reads, TCRdb lists one record per CDR3 protein. Of about 30,000 distinct CDR3 sequences listed, 5.3% are singletons. The receptor comes from a female donor with ankylosing spondylitis or in good health (not recorded which). The source material was blood, either unsorted or a sorted T cell fraction (not recorded which). The J gene is TRBJ2-3, the V gene TRBV9; no definite D call. CDR3 protein: CASSETTFEGRSTDTQYF. CDR3 in DNA: TGTGCCAGCAGCGAGACGACCTTTGAAGGGCGTAGCACAGATACGCAGTATTTT. Drawing the rest from reference TRBV9 and TRBJ2-3, the complete variable domain is DSGVTQTPKHLITATGQRVTLRCSPRSGDLSVYWYQQSLDQGLQFLIQYYNGEERAKGNILERFSAQQFPDLHSELNLSSLELGDSALYFCASSETTFEGRSTDTQYFGPGTRLTVL.